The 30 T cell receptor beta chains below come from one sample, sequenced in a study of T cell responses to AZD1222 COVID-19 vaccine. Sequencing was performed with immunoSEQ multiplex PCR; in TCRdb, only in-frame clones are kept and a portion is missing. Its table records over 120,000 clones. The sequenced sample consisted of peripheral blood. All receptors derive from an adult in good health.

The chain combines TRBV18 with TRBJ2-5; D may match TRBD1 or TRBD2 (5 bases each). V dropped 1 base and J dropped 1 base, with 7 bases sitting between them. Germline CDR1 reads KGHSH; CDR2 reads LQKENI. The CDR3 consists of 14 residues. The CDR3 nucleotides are TGTGCCAGCTCACCACAGGGGACCCAAGAGACCCAGTACTTC. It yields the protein CASSPQGTQETQYF.

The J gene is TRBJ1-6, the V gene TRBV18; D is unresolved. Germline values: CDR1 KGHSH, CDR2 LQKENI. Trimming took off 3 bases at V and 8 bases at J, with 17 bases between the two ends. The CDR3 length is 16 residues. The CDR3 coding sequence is TGTGCCAGCTCACCCACCCGGACCAGGCCCGATTCACCCCTCCACTTT. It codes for CASSPTRTRPDSPLHF.

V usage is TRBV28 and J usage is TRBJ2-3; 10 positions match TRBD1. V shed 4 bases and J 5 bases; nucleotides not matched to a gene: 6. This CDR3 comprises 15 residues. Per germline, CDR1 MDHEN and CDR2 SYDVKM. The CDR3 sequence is CASSSAGQGKDTQYF. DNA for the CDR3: TGTGCCAGCAGTTCCGCGGGACAGGGGAAAGATACGCAGTATTTT.

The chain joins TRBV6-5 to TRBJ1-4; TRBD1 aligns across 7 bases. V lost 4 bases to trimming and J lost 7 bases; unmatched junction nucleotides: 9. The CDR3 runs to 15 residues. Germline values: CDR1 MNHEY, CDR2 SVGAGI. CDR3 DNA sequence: TGTGCCAGCAGTTTTGCTGGGACAGAGGTTGAAAAACTGTTTTTT. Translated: CASSFAGTEVEKLFF.

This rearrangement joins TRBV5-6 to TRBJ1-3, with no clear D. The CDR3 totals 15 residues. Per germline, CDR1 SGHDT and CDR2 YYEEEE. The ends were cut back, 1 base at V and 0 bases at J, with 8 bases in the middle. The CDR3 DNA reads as TGTGCCAGCAGCTTGATAAGTAACTCTGGAAACACCATATATTTT. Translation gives CASSLISNSGNTIYF.

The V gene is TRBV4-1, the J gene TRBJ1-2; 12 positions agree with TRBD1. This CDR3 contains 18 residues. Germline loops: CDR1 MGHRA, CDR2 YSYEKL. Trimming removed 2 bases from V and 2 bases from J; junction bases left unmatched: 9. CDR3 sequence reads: CASSQTGTGGSGNYGYTF. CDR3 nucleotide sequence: TGCGCCAGCAGCCAAACCGGGACAGGGGGCTCGGGAAACTATGGCTACACCTTC.

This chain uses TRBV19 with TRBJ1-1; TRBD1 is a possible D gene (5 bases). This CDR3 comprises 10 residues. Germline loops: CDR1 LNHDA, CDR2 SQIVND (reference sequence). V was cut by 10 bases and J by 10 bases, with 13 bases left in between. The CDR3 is CATGDPRAFF. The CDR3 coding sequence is TGTGCCACCGGGGACCCCAGAGCTTTCTTT.

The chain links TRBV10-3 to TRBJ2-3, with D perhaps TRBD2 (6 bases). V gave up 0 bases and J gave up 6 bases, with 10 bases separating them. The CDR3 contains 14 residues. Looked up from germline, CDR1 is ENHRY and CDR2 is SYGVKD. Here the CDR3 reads CAISESGGDDTQYF. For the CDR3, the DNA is TGTGCCATCAGTGAGTCGGGCGGGGACGATACGCAGTATTTT.

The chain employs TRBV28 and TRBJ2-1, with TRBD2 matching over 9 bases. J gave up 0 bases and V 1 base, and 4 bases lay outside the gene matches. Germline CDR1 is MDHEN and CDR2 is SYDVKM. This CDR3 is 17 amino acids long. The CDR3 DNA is TGTGCCAGCAGTTTATCTAGCGGGGTCAGCTCCTACAATGAGCAGTTCTTC. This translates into CASSLSSGVSSYNEQFF.

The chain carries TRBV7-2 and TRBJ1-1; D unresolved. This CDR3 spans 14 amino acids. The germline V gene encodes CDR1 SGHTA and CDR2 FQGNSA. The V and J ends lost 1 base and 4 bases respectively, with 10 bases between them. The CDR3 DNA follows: TGTGCCAGCAGCTTAGACAGAAGAAGCACTGAAGCTTTCTTT. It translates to CASSLDRRSTEAFF.

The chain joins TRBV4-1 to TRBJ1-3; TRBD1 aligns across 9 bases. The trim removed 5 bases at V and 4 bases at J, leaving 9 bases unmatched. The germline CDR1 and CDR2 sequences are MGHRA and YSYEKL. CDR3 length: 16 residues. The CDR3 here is CASSSRDRAPGNTIYF. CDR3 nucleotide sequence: TGCGCCAGCAGCTCCCGGGACAGGGCTCCCGGAAACACCATATATTTT.

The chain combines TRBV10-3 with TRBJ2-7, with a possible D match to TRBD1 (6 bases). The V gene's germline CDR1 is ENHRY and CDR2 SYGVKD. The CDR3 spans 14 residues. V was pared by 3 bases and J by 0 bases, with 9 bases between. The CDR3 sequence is CAISDRTASYEQYF. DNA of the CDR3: TGTGCCATCAGTGACCGGACAGCCTCCTACGAGCAGTACTTC.

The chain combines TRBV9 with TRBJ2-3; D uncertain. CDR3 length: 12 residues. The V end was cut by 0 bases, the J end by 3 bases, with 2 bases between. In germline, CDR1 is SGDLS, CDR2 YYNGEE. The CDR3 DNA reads TGTGCCAGCAGCGTAGTGACAGATACGCAGTATTTT. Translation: CASSVVTDTQYF.

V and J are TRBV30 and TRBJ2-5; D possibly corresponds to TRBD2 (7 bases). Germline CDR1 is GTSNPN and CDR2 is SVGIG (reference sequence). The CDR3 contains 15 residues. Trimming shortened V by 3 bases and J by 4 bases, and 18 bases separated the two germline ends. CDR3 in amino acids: CAWRAARGAGETQYF. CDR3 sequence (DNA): TGTGCCTGGAGGGCAGCCCGGGGGGCAGGAGAGACCCAGTACTTC.

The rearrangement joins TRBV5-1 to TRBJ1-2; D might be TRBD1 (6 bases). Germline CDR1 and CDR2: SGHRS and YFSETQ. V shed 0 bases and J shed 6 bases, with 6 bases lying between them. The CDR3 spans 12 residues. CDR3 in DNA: TGCGCCAGCAGCTTGGGACAGGATGGCTACACCTTC. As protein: CASSLGQDGYTF.

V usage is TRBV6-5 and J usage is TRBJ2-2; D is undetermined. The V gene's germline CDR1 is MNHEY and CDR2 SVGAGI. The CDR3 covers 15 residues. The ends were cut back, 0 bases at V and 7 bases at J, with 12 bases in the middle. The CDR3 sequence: CASSYSISSGGELFF. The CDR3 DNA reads TGTGCCAGCAGTTACTCGATTTCTTCGGGCGGGGAGCTGTTTTTT.

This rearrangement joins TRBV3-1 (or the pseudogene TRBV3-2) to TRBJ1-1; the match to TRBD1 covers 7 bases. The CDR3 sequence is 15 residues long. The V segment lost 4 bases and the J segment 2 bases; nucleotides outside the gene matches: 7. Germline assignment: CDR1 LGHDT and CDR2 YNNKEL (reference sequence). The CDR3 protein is CASSLYRDRNTEAFF. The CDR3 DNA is TGTGCCAGCAGCCTCTACCGGGACAGAAACACTGAAGCTTTCTTT.

The CDR3 region is CASSLGQGLYNEQFF. The CDR3 nucleotides read TGTGCCAGCAGCCTCGGACAGGGACTATACAATGAGCAGTTCTTC. The chain employs TRBV7-3 and TRBJ2-1; TRBD1 might be the D (8 bases). Germline CDR1 reads SGHTA; CDR2 reads FQGTGA. The CDR3 runs to 15 residues. V shed 5 bases and J shed 4 bases, with 15 bases lying between them.

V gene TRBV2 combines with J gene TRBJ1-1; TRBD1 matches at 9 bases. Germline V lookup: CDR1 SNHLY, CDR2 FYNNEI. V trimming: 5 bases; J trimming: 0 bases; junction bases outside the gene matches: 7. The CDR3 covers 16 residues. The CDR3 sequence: CASSRDRAGLNTEAFF. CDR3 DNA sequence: TGTGCCAGCAGTCGGGACAGGGCCGGCCTGAACACTGAAGCTTTCTTT.

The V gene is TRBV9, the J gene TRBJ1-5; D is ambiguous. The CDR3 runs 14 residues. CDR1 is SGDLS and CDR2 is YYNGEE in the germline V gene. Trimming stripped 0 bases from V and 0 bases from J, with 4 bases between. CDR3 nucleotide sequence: TGTGCCAGCAGCGTAGACGATAGCAATCAGCCCCAGCATTTT. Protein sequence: CASSVDDSNQPQHF.

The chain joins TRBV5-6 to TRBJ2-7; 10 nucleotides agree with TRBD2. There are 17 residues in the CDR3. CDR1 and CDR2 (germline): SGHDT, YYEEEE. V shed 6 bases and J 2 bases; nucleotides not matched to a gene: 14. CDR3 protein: CASTPGPSGGQTYEQYF. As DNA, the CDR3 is TGTGCCAGCACCCCAGGTCCTAGCGGGGGACAAACCTACGAGCAGTACTTC.

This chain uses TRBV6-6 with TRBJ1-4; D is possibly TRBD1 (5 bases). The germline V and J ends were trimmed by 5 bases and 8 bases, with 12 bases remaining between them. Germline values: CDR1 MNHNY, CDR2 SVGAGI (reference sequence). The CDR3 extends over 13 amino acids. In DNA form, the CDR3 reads TGTGCCAGCAGTCTGCTGGGGCGGGAAAAACTGTTTTTT. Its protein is CASSLLGREKLFF.

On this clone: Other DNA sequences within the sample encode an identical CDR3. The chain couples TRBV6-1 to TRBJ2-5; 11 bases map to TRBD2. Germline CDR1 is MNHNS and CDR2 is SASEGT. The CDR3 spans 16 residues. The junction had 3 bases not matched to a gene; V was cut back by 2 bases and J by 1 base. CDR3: CASSELAGGPQETQYF. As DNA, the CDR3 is TGTGCCAGCAGTGAACTAGCGGGGGGACCCCAAGAGACCCAGTACTTC.

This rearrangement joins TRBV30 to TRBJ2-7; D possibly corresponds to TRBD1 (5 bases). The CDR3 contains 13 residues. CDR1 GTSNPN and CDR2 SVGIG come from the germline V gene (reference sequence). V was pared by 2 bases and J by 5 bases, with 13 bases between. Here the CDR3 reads CAWSSWGIHEQYF. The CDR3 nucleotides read TGTGCCTGGAGTTCTTGGGGCATCCACGAGCAGTACTTC.

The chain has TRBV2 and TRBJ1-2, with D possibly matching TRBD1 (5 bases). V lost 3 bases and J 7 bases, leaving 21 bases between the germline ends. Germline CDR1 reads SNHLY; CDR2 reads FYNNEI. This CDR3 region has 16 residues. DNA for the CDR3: TGTGCCAGCAGTGAGATTACGGGGCCTATGTTGGGTGGCTACACCTTC. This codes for CASSEITGPMLGGYTF.

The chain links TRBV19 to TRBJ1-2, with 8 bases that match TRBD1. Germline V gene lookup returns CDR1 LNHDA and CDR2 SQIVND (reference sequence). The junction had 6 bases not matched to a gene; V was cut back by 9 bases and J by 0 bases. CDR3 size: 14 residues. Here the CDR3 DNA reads TGTGCCAGCAGAGACAGGGGAGCTAACTATGGCTACACCTTC. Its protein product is CASRDRGANYGYTF.

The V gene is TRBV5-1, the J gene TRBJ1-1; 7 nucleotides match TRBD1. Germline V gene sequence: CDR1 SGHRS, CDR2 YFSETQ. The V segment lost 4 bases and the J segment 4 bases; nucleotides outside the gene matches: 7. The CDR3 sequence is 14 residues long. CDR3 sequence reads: CASSRSQGITEAFF. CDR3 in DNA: TGCGCCAGCAGCAGATCACAGGGGATCACTGAAGCTTTCTTT.

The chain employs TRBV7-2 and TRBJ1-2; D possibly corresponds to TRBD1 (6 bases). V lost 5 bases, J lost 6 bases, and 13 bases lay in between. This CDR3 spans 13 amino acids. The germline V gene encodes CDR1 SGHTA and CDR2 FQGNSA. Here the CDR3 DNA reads TGTGCCAGCAGCCCACGCACAGGGAATGGCTACACCTTC. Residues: CASSPRTGNGYTF.

In nucleotides, the CDR3 is TGTGCCAGCAGCCAACGAATGTACGAGCAGTACTTC. Protein: CASSQRMYEQYF. This chain uses TRBV3-1 (or the pseudogene TRBV3-2) with TRBJ2-7; D gene uncertain. Between the trimmed V and J ends, which lost 2 bases and 4 bases, there was a span of 6 bases. Germline assignment: CDR1 LGHDT and CDR2 YNNKEL (reference sequence). This CDR3 has 12 residues.

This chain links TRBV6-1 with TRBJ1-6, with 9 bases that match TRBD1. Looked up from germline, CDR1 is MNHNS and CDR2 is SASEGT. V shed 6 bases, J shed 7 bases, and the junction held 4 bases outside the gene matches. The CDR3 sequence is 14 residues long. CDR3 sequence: CASRSDRGNSPLHF. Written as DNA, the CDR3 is TGTGCCAGCAGATCCGACAGGGGGAATTCACCCCTCCACTTT.